This TCR beta chain emerged from a study of cytomegalovirus exposure and HLA in healthy donors. Broader study findings: The study flagged some 180 TCR beta chains as cytomegalovirus-associated. Rarity held for most TCR sequences, but there were some public TCRs that occurred in many donors. Specificity for CMV antigens was confirmed in vitro for a few of the CMV-associated chains.

Produced via immunoSEQ multiplex PCR; TCRdb's table is partial and in-frame only. This table holds fewer than 200,000 clones, 85% found once. Unmatched junction bases numbered 0, after V lost 1 base and J lost 6 bases. CDR3 size: 11 residues. CDR1 and CDR2 from the germline V gene are DFQATT and SNEGSKA (reference sequence). In its sample, this clone was seen once. Its antigen is still unknown. The sample consisted of PBMCs. The rearrangement joins TRBV20-1 to TRBJ2-7; TRBD2 agrees at 7 bases. The source of this sequence is a young man in good health and CMV-seropositive. The CDR3 nucleotides read TGCAGTGCTAGAGTAGCGGGCGAGCAGTACTTC. Residues: CSARVAGEQYF.